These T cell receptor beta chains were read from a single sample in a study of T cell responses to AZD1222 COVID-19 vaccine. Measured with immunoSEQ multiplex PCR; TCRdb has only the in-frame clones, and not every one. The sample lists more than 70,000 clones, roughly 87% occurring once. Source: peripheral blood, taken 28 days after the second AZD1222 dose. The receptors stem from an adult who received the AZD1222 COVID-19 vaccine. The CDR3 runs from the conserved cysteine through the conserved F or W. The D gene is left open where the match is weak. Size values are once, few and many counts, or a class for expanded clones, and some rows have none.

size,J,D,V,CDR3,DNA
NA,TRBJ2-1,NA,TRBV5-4,CASSLGGTSSYNEQFF,TGTGCCAGCAGCTTAGGAGGAACAAGCTCCTACAATGAGCAGTTCTTC
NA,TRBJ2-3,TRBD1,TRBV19,CASSTHAGGDTQYF,TGTGCCAGTAGTACCCATGCAGGGGGAGATACGCAGTATTTT
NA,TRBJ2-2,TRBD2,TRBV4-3,CASSQDRIGLAGVTGELFF,TGCGCCAGCAGCCAAGATCGGATAGGGCTAGCGGGAGTCACCGGGGAGCTGTTTTTT
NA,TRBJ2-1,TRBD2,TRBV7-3,CASSLKNPMTSGRAAEQFF,TGTGCCAGCAGCCTTAAAAATCCGATGACTAGCGGGAGGGCGGCTGAGCAGTTCTTC
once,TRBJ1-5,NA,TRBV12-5,CASGWGQNSNQPQHF,TGTGCTAGTGGTTGGGGGCAGAATAGCAATCAGCCCCAGCATTTT
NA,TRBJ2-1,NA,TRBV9,CASSVGLPSYNEQFF,TGTGCCAGCAGCGTTGGTCTCCCTTCCTACAATGAGCAGTTCTTC
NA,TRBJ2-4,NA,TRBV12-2,CASRFPGQVIRDIQYF,TGTGCAAGTCGCTTCCCGGGACAGGTCATTAGGGACATTCAGTACTTC
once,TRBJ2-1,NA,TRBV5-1,CASSLGALPNEQFF,TGCGCCAGCAGCTTGGGGGCTCTTCCCAATGAGCAGTTCTTC
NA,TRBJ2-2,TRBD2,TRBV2,CASRRTAGGAGELFF,TGTGCCAGCAGACGCACAGCGGGGGGGGCCGGGGAGCTGTTTTTT
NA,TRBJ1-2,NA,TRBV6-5,CASSPLSSLRGGYTF,TGTGCCAGCAGTCCCCTTTCCTCTTTAAGGGGTGGCTACACCTTC
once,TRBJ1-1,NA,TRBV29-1,CSVGTRVSEAFF,TGCAGCGTTGGGACGAGGGTTTCGGAAGCTTTCTTT
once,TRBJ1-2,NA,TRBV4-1,CASSQDRTESWGYTF,TGCGCCAGCAGCCAAGACCGGACCGAAAGTTGGGGCTACACCTTC
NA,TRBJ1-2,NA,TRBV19,CASSARGSSNYGYTF,TGTGCCAGTAGCGCCCGGGGCAGCAGCAACTATGGCTACACCTTC
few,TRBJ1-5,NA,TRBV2,CASSVIEDYSNQPQHF,TGTGCCAGCAGTGTGATTGAAGATTATAGCAATCAGCCCCAGCATTTT
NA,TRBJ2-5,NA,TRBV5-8,CASSLGWSRESETQYF,TGTGCCAGCAGCTTGGGGTGGTCGCGGGAATCAGAGACCCAGTACTTC
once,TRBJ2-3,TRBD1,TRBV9,CASSGETGGIADTQYF,TGTGCCAGCAGCGGCGAGACAGGGGGTATTGCAGATACGCAGTATTTT